This T cell receptor (beta chain) came from a study of OX40 agonist ivuxolimab in advanced cancers. Study-level information: The dose-escalation cohort was around 83% male, with a mean age of 60 years, ranging roughly 23 to 90.

From germline, CDR1 is MNHNS and CDR2 SASEGT. The ends were cut back, 6 bases at V and 9 bases at J, with 15 bases in the middle. CDR3 length: 13 residues. Clones were read by immunoSEQ multiplex PCR, and TCRdb kept only the in-frame ones, dropping some. This table has some 70,000 clones, about 80% appearing once. Specimen: CD4+ or CD8+ T cells sorted from blood, collected in a trial of the OX40 agonist ivuxolimab. The sequence came from an adult with an advanced solid tumor such as melanoma, head and neck, liver or kidney cancer. The genes are TRBV6-1 and TRBJ1-5, with a weak D call TRBD1 (5 bases). CDR3 nucleotides: TGTGCCAGCAGAAACGGGGCTACAGGGCCCCAGCATTTT. Its translation: CASRNGATGPQHF.